This T cell receptor (beta chain) was identified during a study of T cells in Graves' hyperthyroidism and ophthalmopathy. In the study overall: Peripheral blood was collected at initial diagnosis, before any treatment.

Study outcomes and limitations: Expanded thyroid clonotypes (above 0.001) were mostly also found in blood.

Amplified TCR beta CDR3 regions came from RNA transcripts. The HTBI primer set was used in a first-round RT-PCR of the TCR CDR3. TCRdb reprocessed the multiplex PCR reads with MiXCR, giving one entry per CDR3 protein. The sample includes under 400,000 distinct CDR3 sequences, roughly 13% of them seen just once. Germline V gene lookup returns CDR1 LNHDA and CDR2 SQIVND (reference sequence). The CDR3 extends over 15 amino acids. J gave up 6 bases and V 5 bases, and 10 bases lay outside the gene matches. The sample holds many counts of this clonotype. Antigen unknown. It was considered stable Graves' hyperthyroidism when ophthalmopathy did not progress within 18 months. With a duration under 2 months, the hyperthyroidism was newly diagnosed in patients aged 18 to 65.

Sequencing was performed on blood. This rearrangement joins TRBV19 to TRBJ1-2; 9 nucleotides line up with TRBD1. This sequence originates from a woman aged 60-75 years with Graves' hyperthyroidism. This CDR3 is CASSPEDRGVNGYTF. The CDR3 DNA is TGTGCCAGTAGTCCTGAGGACAGGGGCGTTAATGGCTACACCTTC. Full variable domain (rest looked up from reference TRBV19 and TRBJ1-2): DGGITQSPKYLFRKEGQNVTLSCEQNLNHDAMYWYRQDPGQGLRLIYYSQIVNDFQKGDIAEGYSVSREKKESFPLTVTSAQKNPTAFYLCASSPEDRGVNGYTFGSGTRLTVV.